The rows below give T cell receptor beta chains drawn from one sample of a study of cytomegalovirus exposure and HLA in healthy donors. Generated by immunoSEQ multiplex PCR, the TCRdb table keeps only in-frame clones and is missing some. The sample contains some 93,000 clones, approximately 80% of which appear only once. Sequencing input: PBMCs. Source of these receptors: a man in his fifties or sixties in good health and CMV-seronegative. The CDR3 runs from the conserved cysteine through the conserved F or W. D genes are given only for firm matches. Some rows mark clone size as missing; the rest say once, few, many or name a class of expanded clone.

NA	15	TRBJ2-7	TRBV2	NA	CASSEGGLSSYEQYF	TGTGCCAGCAGTGAGGGAGGTCTTAGCTCCTACGAGCAGTACTTC
NA	14	TRBJ2-7	TRBV6-1	NA	CASSADKSSYEQYF	TGTGCCAGCAGTGCCGACAAGAGCTCCTACGAGCAGTACTTC
few	13	TRBJ1-2	TRBV25-1	NA	CASSEGGIYGYTF	TGTGCCAGCAGTGAAGGGGGGATCTATGGCTACACCTTC
NA	12	TRBJ2-7	TRBV29-1	TRBD1	CSAGQGEDEQYF	TGCAGCGCTGGACAGGGGGAGGACGAGCAGTACTTC
NA	14	TRBJ2-7	TRBV10-2	TRBD1	CAPSVGQGAIEQYF	TGCGCCCCCTCAGTAGGACAGGGGGCCATCGAGCAGTACTTC
NA	14	TRBJ2-5	TRBV7-2	TRBD1	CASSSYRGSETQYF	TGTGCCAGCAGCTCGTACAGGGGGAGCGAGACCCAGTACTTC
NA	16	TRBJ2-1	TRBV28	TRBD2	CASSPAGAGGFNEQFF	TGTGCCAGCAGTCCCGCAGGAGCGGGAGGGTTCAATGAGCAGTTCTTC
NA	17	TRBJ2-5	TRBV7-9	TRBD2	CASSPGRRGSGEETQYF	TGTGCCAGCAGCCCGGGGAGGCGCGGGAGCGGGGAAGAGACCCAGTACTTC
NA	17	TRBJ2-1	TRBV9	TRBD2	CASSGRELAGAQNEQFF	TGTGCCAGCAGCGGGCGGGAGCTAGCGGGGGCCCAGAATGAGCAGTTCTTC
NA	13	TRBJ2-7	TRBV15	NA	CATRPGDSYEQYF	TGTGCCACCAGGCCGGGAGACTCCTACGAGCAGTACTTC
NA	14	TRBJ2-7	TRBV10-3	TRBD1	CANSRDRDLYEQYF	TGTGCCAACTCCCGGGACAGGGATCTCTACGAGCAGTACTTC
NA	13	TRBJ2-7	TRBV7-9	TRBD1	CASSLETHRGLYF	TGTGCCAGCAGCTTAGAAACACACAGGGGGCTGTACTTC
NA	13	TRBJ2-7	TRBV28	NA	CATRGGFSYEQYF	TGTGCCACCCGGGGAGGCTTCTCCTACGAGCAGTACTTC
NA	14	TRBJ2-7	TRBV4-1	NA	CASRRQGASYEQYF	TGCGCCAGCAGACGTCAAGGGGCTTCCTACGAGCAGTACTTC
NA	13	TRBJ2-7	TRBV7-9	NA	CASTRRETYEQYF	TGTGCCAGCACACGCAGGGAAACCTACGAGCAGTACTTC
medium-sized	14	TRBJ2-3	TRBV6-6	NA	CASRAHLYTDTQYF	TGTGCCAGCAGGGCCCACCTTTACACAGATACGCAGTATTTT
once	17	TRBJ2-7	TRBV5-4	TRBD1	CASSGVGTGQSYYEQYF	TGTGCCAGCAGCGGTGTGGGGACAGGGCAGAGTTACTACGAGCAGTACTTC
once	15	TRBJ2-2	TRBV5-1	NA	CASSLELDLPGELFF	TGCGCCAGTAGCTTGGAACTAGACTTGCCCGGGGAGCTGTTTTTT
NA	15	TRBJ2-5	TRBV7-9	NA	CASSLQGYYQETQYF	TGTGCCAGCAGCTTACAGGGGTACTACCAAGAGACCCAGTACTTC
few	13	TRBJ2-1	TRBV27	NA	CASSLGGSNEQFF	TGTGCCAGCAGCCTCGGAGGAAGCAATGAGCAGTTCTTC
once	16	TRBJ2-3	TRBV27	TRBD2	CASSPLASGSADTQYF	TGTGCCAGCAGTCCTCTTGCTAGCGGGAGTGCAGATACGCAGTATTTT
once	15	TRBJ1-1	TRBV28	NA	CASSPFRALNTEAFF	TGTGCCAGCAGTCCTTTCAGGGCCCTGAACACTGAAGCTTTCTTT
NA	15	TRBJ1-4	TRBV5-5	TRBD1	CASSLGQGGSEKLFF	TGTGCCAGCAGCTTGGGACAGGGGGGTAGTGAAAAACTGTTTTTT
NA	14	TRBJ1-4	TRBV9	NA	CASSPGDSGEKLFF	TGTGCCAGCAGTCCAGGGGATTCAGGTGAAAAACTGTTTTTT
once	16	TRBJ2-4	TRBV11-2	TRBD1	CASSFITGGAKNIQYF	TGTGCCAGCAGCTTTATCACAGGGGGCGCCAAAAACATTCAGTACTTC
few	15	TRBJ2-1	TRBV10-3	TRBD1	CAISGSSGQYNEQFF	TGTGCCATCAGCGGGTCCTCGGGACAGTACAATGAGCAGTTCTTC
NA	14	TRBJ2-3	TRBV5-1	NA	CATKTGEWTDTQYF	TGCGCCACTAAAACCGGGGAGTGGACAGATACGCAGTATTTT
NA	14	TRBJ2-1	TRBV7-9	NA	CASSLSLGGDEQFF	TGTGCCAGCAGCTTATCCCTAGGAGGCGATGAGCAGTTCTTC
NA	15	TRBJ2-5	TRBV2	NA	CASTRLILAQETQYF	TGTGCCAGCACGCGCCTTATCCTAGCGCAAGAGACCCAGTACTTC
few	16	TRBJ1-2	TRBV4-3	NA	CASSQDSKSGGEGYTF	TGCGCCAGCAGCCAAGACTCGAAGTCGGGGGGTGAGGGCTACACCTTC
once	13	TRBJ2-5	TRBV27	TRBD2	CASSPPGGGTQYF	TGTGCCAGCAGTCCCCCCGGGGGGGGGACCCAGTACTTC
NA	14	TRBJ2-7	TRBV7-2	TRBD1	CASSFGQALYEQYF	TGTGCCAGCAGCTTTGGACAGGCCCTCTACGAGCAGTACTTC
few	13	TRBJ1-1	TRBV2	NA	CASKVELSTEAFF	TGTGCCAGCAAAGTGGAGTTGAGCACTGAAGCTTTCTTT
NA	14	TRBJ2-3	TRBV28	NA	CASFSRGSTDTQYF	TGTGCCAGTTTTAGCAGGGGTAGCACAGATACGCAGTATTTT
NA	15	TRBJ2-3	TRBV6-1	TRBD2	CASSLAGRSTDTQYF	TGTGCCAGCTCCCTAGCGGGAAGAAGCACAGATACGCAGTATTTT
NA	14	TRBJ1-2	TRBV19	TRBD1	CASIQTQGGYGYTF	TGTGCCAGTATCCAAACACAGGGGGGATATGGCTACACCTTC
NA	14	TRBJ2-7	TRBV7-9	NA	CASSVTTGPYEQYF	TGTGCCAGCAGCGTAACGACAGGACCCTACGAGCAGTACTTC
NA	18	TRBJ1-4	TRBV5-4	TRBD1	CASSIRQGPWGSPGKLFF	TGTGCCAGCAGTATCCGACAGGGGCCCTGGGGGAGTCCTGGAAAACTGTTTTTT
NA	15	TRBJ1-5	TRBV5-6	NA	CASSLEQEWGQPQHF	TGTGCCAGCAGCTTGGAACAGGAGTGGGGCCAGCCCCAGCATTTT
NA	14	TRBJ2-7	TRBV27	NA	CASSLSSGPYEQYF	TGTGCCAGCAGTTTGAGTAGCGGACCCTACGAGCAGTACTTC
NA	15	TRBJ2-1	TRBV5-4	TRBD2	CASSTSGSSYNEQFF	TGTGCCAGCAGCACGAGCGGGAGCTCCTACAATGAGCAGTTCTTC
NA	16	TRBJ2-1	TRBV5-8	TRBD2	CASSFLAGGPENEQFF	TGTGCCAGCAGCTTCCTAGCGGGAGGGCCTGAGAATGAGCAGTTCTTC
NA	15	TRBJ2-7	TRBV9	NA	CASSHSRGRDHEQYF	TGTGCCAGCAGCCATTCTAGGGGGCGGGACCACGAGCAGTACTTC
NA	15	TRBJ2-5	TRBV7-7	TRBD2	CASSPGLAGQETQYF	TGTGCTAGCAGCCCCGGACTAGCGGGTCAAGAGACCCAGTACTTC
NA	14	TRBJ2-7	TRBV6-5	TRBD1	CASSPDRGAYEQYF	TGTGCCAGCAGTCCCGACAGGGGGGCATACGAGCAGTACTTC
NA	13	TRBJ2-1	TRBV7-2	NA	CASSPITYNEQFF	TGTGCCAGCAGCCCTATAACCTACAATGAGCAGTTCTTC
NA	11	TRBJ2-1	TRBV27	NA	CASSLYGEQFF	TGTGCCAGCAGTCTGTACGGTGAGCAGTTCTTC